At least ten counts were recorded for the clone carrying this T cell receptor (beta chain). Its antigen is unidentified. These data are taken from a study of Graves' ophthalmopathy and Graves' hyperthyroidism. Whole-study context: Where ophthalmopathy was absent within 18 months of follow-up, hyperthyroidism was stable. Study observations and caveats: A classifier, a 13-signature model, separated ophthalmopathy from stable hyperthyroidism with roughly 86% sensitivity and approximately 81% specificity. Predictions made by the model for ophthalmopathy progression reached 55% to 71% sensitivity and around 73% specificity. Most thyroid-expanded clonotypes exceeding 0.001 frequency were also found in blood.

In germline, CDR1 is SQVTM, CDR2 ANQGSEA. V was pared by 2 bases and J by 0 bases, with 7 bases between. The CDR3 is 13 amino acids. Transcripts of RNA were the source for amplifying TCR beta CDR3 regions. Second-round multiplex PCR followed a first-round RT-PCR using HTBI primers. TCRdb recomputed calls from the multiplex PCR reads with MiXCR, one row per CDR3 protein. The sample shows a few hundred thousand distinct CDR3 sequences, just under 40% of them seen only once. The receptor was isolated from an adult man with Graves' hyperthyroidism. The sample taken for sequencing was peripheral blood or thyroid tissue (not recorded which). This chain uses TRBV29-1 with TRBJ2-5; D gene unclear. The CDR3 bases are TGCAGCGTTGAACGGGCTAACCAAGAGACCCAGTACTTC. Amino acids: CSVERANQETQYF.